The rows below give T cell receptor beta chains drawn from one sample of a study of T cell repertoires in cytomegalovirus infection. Their specific antigens are unknown. From the reads, TCRdb called clonotypes with MiXCR, one entry per CDR3 protein. Here the sample spans some 800,000 distinct CDR3 sequences, around 29% being singletons. The source material was cultured CD8+ T cells from PBMCs, sampled from culture after CMV antigen stimulation. These receptors came from a human donor in good health (CMV status not recorded). Some clones in this sample may be carry-over from other donors' samples. The CDR3 runs from the conserved cysteine through the conserved F or W. A D gene is named only where the DNA matches it firmly. A row's size may be missing; if present it is once, few, many or a size class.

>TRBV7-2|NA|NA|TRBJ1-1
TGTGCCAGCAGCCCCCCCCCGGGGGGGGGCACTGAAGCTTTCTTT
CASSPPPGGGTEAFF
>TRBV2|NA|NA|TRBJ1-2
TGTGCCACCGCCGGGGGGCAGGGAGATGGCTACACCTTT
CATAGGQGDGYTF
>TRBV19|NA|few|TRBJ1-1
TGTGCCAGTAGTATCGGTGGAAATGAAGCTTTCTTT
CASSIGGNEAFF
>TRBV6-5|NA|NA|TRBJ1-1
TGTGCCAGCAGTTACACTTTCGGGACATCGGGGAAAGTGGACACTGAAGCTTTCTTT
CASSYTFGTSGKVDTEAFF
>TRBV10-3|NA|NA|TRBJ1-2
TGTGCCATCCTCGGGAGCAACTATGGCTACACCTTC
CAILGSNYGYTF
>TRBV5-1|NA|few|TRBJ2-7
TGCGCCAGCAGCTGGCCCCGGAGGCCCTACGAGCAGTACTTC
CASSWPRRPYEQYF
>TRBV7-9|TRBD1|few|TRBJ2-7
TGTGCCAGCAGCCCAAGGACAGGAGAATCCTACGAGCAGTACTTC
CASSPRTGESYEQYF
>TRBV29-1|NA|few|TRBJ2-5
TGCAGCGTTGAATGGACCGATGACCAAGAGACCCAGTACTTC
CSVEWTDDQETQYF
>TRBV10-3|NA|few|TRBJ1-2
TGTGCCATCAGTGAAAATGTCCATGGCTACACCTTC
CAISENVHGYTF
>TRBV6-2/TRBV6-3|TRBD1|NA|TRBJ1-2
TGTGCCAGCAGTTACTCCGGACAGGGGAGGTGGCACTATGGCTACACCTTC
CASSYSGQGRWHYGYTF
>TRBV27|NA|many|TRBJ2-7
TGTGCCAGCAGCTCATTCGGTGGAAGGGCCGAGCAGTACTTC
CASSSFGGRAEQYF
>TRBV5-5|NA|many|TRBJ2-2
TGTGCCAGCAGCCTGAGGCGGAACGGACCATCGAACACCGGGGAGCTGTTTTTT
CASSLRRNGPSNTGELFF
>TRBV12-3/TRBV12-4|NA|many|TRBJ1-1
TGTGCCAGCAGGCCTAAACAGTGGTACACTGAAGCTTTCTTT
CASRPKQWYTEAFF
>TRBV12-3/TRBV12-4|NA|NA|TRBJ2-1
TGTGCCAGCAGTCCCTACAGATACAATGAGCAGTTCTTC
CASSPYRYNEQFF
>TRBV28|NA|NA|TRBJ1-5
TGTGCCAGCAGGGGACTGCTGCCCCAGCATTTT
CASRGLLPQHF
>TRBV4-1|NA|NA|TRBJ1-1
TGCGCCAGCAGCCGCAGTCCGGGACAAATGAACACTGAAGCTTTCTTT
CASSRSPGQMNTEAFF
>TRBV7-9|TRBD1|NA|TRBJ1-5
TGTGCCAGCAGCAGGGACAGAGCTAGCAATCAGCCCCAGCATTTT
CASSRDRASNQPQHF
>TRBV7-9|NA|NA|TRBJ2-5
TGTGCCAGCAGCGTTCTGGGCGGGGCCTCAGAGACCCAGTACTTC
CASSVLGGASETQYF
>TRBV4-1|NA|few|TRBJ1-1
TGCGCCAGCAGCCCACTCAAATCGCCACAGAACACTGAAGCTTTCTTT
CASSPLKSPQNTEAFF
>TRBV10-3|TRBD2|NA|TRBJ2-3
TGTGCCATCAGACTCTTCAGTACTAGCGGGGGAACAGATACGCAGTATTTT
CAIRLFSTSGGTDTQYF
>TRBV11-1|TRBD1|few|TRBJ1-6
TGTGCCAGCAGCTGGGGACAGTTAAATTCACCCCTCCACTTT
CASSWGQLNSPLHF
>TRBV15|TRBD2|NA|TRBJ2-5
TGTGCCACCCGCATCCCCAGCGGGACCCACACGGGGGAGACCCAGTACTTC
CATRIPSGTHTGETQYF
>TRBV6-1|NA|once|TRBJ1-5
TGTGCCAGCAGTGGACTCGTATGGGATAGCAATCAGCCCCAGCATTTT
CASSGLVWDSNQPQHF
>TRBV7-9|NA|few|TRBJ1-4
TGTGCCAGCAGTTACGGGAACTACCCCACAACTAATGAAAAACTGTTTTTT
CASSYGNYPTTNEKLFF
>TRBV2|TRBD2|few|TRBJ2-3
TGTGCCAGCAGTGAACCCCTAGCGGGGGGGCCGGGTGATACGCAGTATTTT
CASSEPLAGGPGDTQYF
>TRBV6-1|TRBD1|few|TRBJ1-5
TGTGCCAGCAGCACCGACAGGGCGGGTCAGCCCCAGCATTTT
CASSTDRAGQPQHF
>TRBV9|NA|NA|TRBJ2-5
TGTGCCAGCAGCGTGCGGTACAGAGGGGAAGAGACCCAGTACTTC
CASSVRYRGEETQYF
>TRBV7-3|TRBD2|NA|TRBJ2-3
TGTGCCAGCAGCCCGGGACTAGGGGAGTATTTT
CASSPGLGEYF
>TRBV6-2/TRBV6-3|NA|few|TRBJ2-3
TGTGCCAGCAGTGGCCCGCGGGAACCAGATACGCAGTATTTT
CASSGPREPDTQYF
>TRBV7-2|TRBD1|few|TRBJ2-1
TGTGCCAGCAGCTTCGGACAGGGTGAAATCTACAATGAGCAGTTCTTC
CASSFGQGEIYNEQFF
>TRBV9|NA|NA|TRBJ2-3
TGTGCCAGCAGCGTAGATGCTAGCCCGACAGATACGCAGTATTTT
CASSVDASPTDTQYF
>TRBV11-2|NA|NA|TRBJ1-2
TGTGCCATCCGAGGGGATCTCCATGGCTACACCTTC
CAIRGDLHGYTF
>TRBV7-9|NA|few|TRBJ1-2
TGTGCCAGCAGCCCCGCCCTAAGGGGGGACTATGGCTACACCTTC
CASSPALRGDYGYTF
>TRBV7-9|NA|many|TRBJ1-6
TGTGCCAGCAGCTTGGGCAGCTTGTATTCACCCCTCCACTTT
CASSLGSLYSPLHF
>TRBV27|NA|NA|TRBJ2-2
TGTGTCAGCAGTTTAATTCTCACAGCCAACACCGGGGAGCTGTTTTTT
CVSSLILTANTGELFF
>TRBV6-2/TRBV6-3|TRBD1|NA|TRBJ1-6
TGTGCCAGCAGTTACGGTCCGGGACAGGGGGGTAATTCACCCCTCCACTTT
CASSYGPGQGGNSPLHF
>TRBV2|NA|NA|TRBJ2-7
TGTGCCTTGGGGGAAGGGAACCACGAGCAGTACTTC
CALGEGNHEQYF
>TRBV12-3/TRBV12-4|TRBD1|few|TRBJ2-5
TGTGCCAGCAACGTCTTCGGGACAGGGGAAAAGACCCAGTACTTC
CASNVFGTGEKTQYF
>TRBV7-2|TRBD1|many|TRBJ1-1
TGTGCCAGCAGCGGACAGGTGGATTGGAACACTGAAGCTTTCTTT
CASSGQVDWNTEAFF
>TRBV6-5|NA|once|TRBJ1-1
TGTGCCAGCAGTTACTCTCATTTTACAGTGAACACTGAAGCTTTCTTT
CASSYSHFTVNTEAFF
>TRBV14|TRBD1|NA|TRBJ1-2
TGTGCCAGCAGCCAAGTGGCAGGGGGGACTAACTATGGCTACACCTTC
CASSQVAGGTNYGYTF
>TRBV5-4|TRBD1|once|TRBJ1-2
TGTGCCAGCAGCCCCGGGACAGGGGGTGGCTATGGCTACACCTTC
CASSPGTGGGYGYTF
>TRBV7-2|NA|many|TRBJ2-7
TGTGCCAGCAGCTTATACGATGTCATCACCTACGAGCAGTACTTC
CASSLYDVITYEQYF
>TRBV6-1|NA|few|TRBJ2-7
TGTGCCAGCAGTTTCCGGACAGCCGCCTACGAGCAGTACTTC
CASSFRTAAYEQYF
>TRBV4-2|NA|NA|TRBJ1-5
TGTGCCAGCAGCCCCAGGACACCAGATCAGCCCCAGCATTTT
CASSPRTPDQPQHF
>TRBV7-2|TRBD1|few|TRBJ1-2
TGTGCCAGCCCCCCGAGGGGGCTGGACGGCTACACCTTC
CASPPRGLDGYTF
>TRBV4-1|TRBD1|few|TRBJ2-1
TGCGCCAGCAGCCAATCTTGGACAGGGAGGTCCTACAATGAGCAGTTCTTC
CASSQSWTGRSYNEQFF
>TRBV7-6|NA|NA|TRBJ1-1
TGTGCCAGCGGGGAGGGGCTGGCTGAAGCTTTCTTT
CASGEGLAEAFF
>TRBV12-5|NA|few|TRBJ1-4
TGTGCTAGTGGTTTGTTTGAGGCAACTAATGAAAAACTGTTTTTT
CASGLFEATNEKLFF
>TRBV7-8|TRBD1|NA|TRBJ1-1
TGTGCCAGCAGCTTATTTAGGACAGGGAACACTGAAGCTTTCTTT
CASSLFRTGNTEAFF
>TRBV27|TRBD1|few|TRBJ1-1
TGTGCCAGCAGTTTATTGAAGGGGGCGCAGGCTGAAGCTTTCTTT
CASSLLKGAQAEAFF
>TRBV7-6|NA|many|TRBJ2-7
TGTGCCAGCAGCTCGGGTGCAGAGACCTACGAGCAGTACTTC
CASSSGAETYEQYF
>TRBV6-5|TRBD1|NA|TRBJ2-3
TGTGCCAGTCGGCCGGTTTACGGGACAGATATGCAGTATTTT
CASRPVYGTDMQYF
>TRBV6-8|NA|NA|TRBJ1-4
TGTGCCGTACTAGAGAGCGCGGGAGAAAAACTGTTTTTT
CAVLESAGEKLFF
>TRBV4-1|NA|few|TRBJ2-4
TGCGCCAGCAGCCAAGTGCAGGGCGCGGACATTCAGTACTTC
CASSQVQGADIQYF